The present entry profiles one T cell receptor beta chain with its context. The germline gives CDR1 MGHRA, CDR2 YSYEKL. CDR3 size: 15 residues. Trimming removed 4 bases from V and 2 bases from J; junction bases left unmatched: 7. The entry originates in a study of sequential checkpoint blockade in melanoma. Study-level background: Arm A got nivolumab then ipilimumab; arm B the reverse, 1:1. Maintenance nivolumab came after either treatment sequence.

Using immunoSEQ multiplex PCR, the repertoire was profiled, and TCRdb retains in-frame clones only, with some absent. The sample consists of around 21,000 clones, more than 80% of them appearing once. The treatment denotes: randomized to nivolumab then ipilimumab (arm A) or the reverse (arm B). Patients had received no earlier DNA-damaging chemotherapy. PBMC sorting kept live CD3+CD8+ cells without CD19 or CD56. The rearrangement links TRBV4-1 to TRBJ2-5, with 7 bases matching TRBD2. The specimen was CD8+ T cells sorted from blood (inferred from file names), collected from a patient given nivolumab and ipilimumab in sequence. This TCR was sampled from a human donor with melanoma. The chain's CDR3 is CASSLREARQETQYF. As DNA, the CDR3 is TGCGCCAGCAGCCTCCGGGAGGCGAGGCAAGAGACCCAGTACTTC.